These 5 T cell receptor beta chains share one sample of origin, sequenced in a study of tumor and adjacent non-tumor tissue in lung cancer. No cell sorting was done before RNA was extracted from the tissue. Three rounds of nested PCR, following a modified ARM-PCR protocol, produced the TCRbeta library. TCRdb re-analysed the multiplex PCR reads in MiXCR, keeping a single row per CDR3 protein. The data contain 100,000 to 150,000 distinct CDR3 sequences, over 65% of them singletons. The sample was lung tumor tissue. The receptors derive from a man younger than 45 with non-small cell lung cancer.

The chain uses TRBV12-3 or TRBV12-4 and TRBJ2-5, with TRBD2 as a possible D gene (6 bases). The V end was cut by 5 bases, the J end by 5 bases, with 15 bases between. The CDR3 contains 14 residues. The CDR3 DNA is TGTGCCAGCAGTCACTCTGGGGGGTCCGAGACCCAGTACTTC. Translating gives CASSHSGGSETQYF.

In the case of this clonotype: This may arise from a read error, as a much more abundant clone is one base away. V and J are TRBV6-1 and TRBJ1-3; D gene ambiguous. The germline V gene encodes CDR1 MNHNS and CDR2 SASEGT. This CDR3 is 13 amino acids long. The chain's CDR3 is CASSYEGGNIIYF. The CDR3 region has the DNA TGTGCCAGCAGTTACGAGGGTGGAAACATCATATATTTT.

The genes are TRBV4-1 and TRBJ2-4, with a tentative D call TRBD2 (6 bases). The germline gives CDR1 MGHRA, CDR2 YSYEKL. The CDR3 totals 13 residues. Here the CDR3 DNA reads TGCACTAGCAGCCAAGGGATGGAAAACATTCAGTACTTC. Amino acids: CTSSQGMENIQYF.

As to this clonotype: A read error may explain this, as a much larger clone is one base away. V is TRBV20-1 and J is TRBJ2-3, with D uncertain. This CDR3 region has 13 residues. In germline, CDR1 is DFQATT, CDR2 SNEGSKA (reference sequence). The CDR3 coding sequence is TGCAATGCTAGGAGATACTTCACAGATACGCAGTATTTT. This gives the protein CNARRYFTDTQYF.

This clonotype was found many times. The rearrangement links TRBV30 to TRBJ2-3; tentative D call: TRBD2 (5 bases). This CDR3 is built from 14 residues. Per germline, CDR1 GTSNPN and CDR2 SVGIG (reference sequence). Trimming shortened V by 5 bases and J by 2 bases, and 14 bases separated the two germline ends. The CDR3 reads CAWSPGTNTDTQYF. The DNA for the CDR3 is TGTGCCTGGTCTCCGGGAACTAACACAGATACGCAGTATTTT.